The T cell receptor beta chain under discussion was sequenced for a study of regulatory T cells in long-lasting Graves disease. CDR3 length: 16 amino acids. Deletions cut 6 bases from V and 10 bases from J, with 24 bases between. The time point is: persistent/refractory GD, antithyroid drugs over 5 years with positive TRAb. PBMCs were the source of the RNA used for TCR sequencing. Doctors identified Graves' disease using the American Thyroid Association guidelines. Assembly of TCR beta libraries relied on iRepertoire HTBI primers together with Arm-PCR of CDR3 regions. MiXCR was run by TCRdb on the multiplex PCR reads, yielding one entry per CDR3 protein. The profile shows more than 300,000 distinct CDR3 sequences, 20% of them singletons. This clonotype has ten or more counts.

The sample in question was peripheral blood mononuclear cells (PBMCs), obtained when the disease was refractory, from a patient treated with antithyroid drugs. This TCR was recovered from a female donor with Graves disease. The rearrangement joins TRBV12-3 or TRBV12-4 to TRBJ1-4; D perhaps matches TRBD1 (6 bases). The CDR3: CASSQLGTGNLGKLFF. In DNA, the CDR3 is TGTGCCAGCAGCCAACTGGGAACAGGGAATCTAGGAAAACTGTTTTTT.